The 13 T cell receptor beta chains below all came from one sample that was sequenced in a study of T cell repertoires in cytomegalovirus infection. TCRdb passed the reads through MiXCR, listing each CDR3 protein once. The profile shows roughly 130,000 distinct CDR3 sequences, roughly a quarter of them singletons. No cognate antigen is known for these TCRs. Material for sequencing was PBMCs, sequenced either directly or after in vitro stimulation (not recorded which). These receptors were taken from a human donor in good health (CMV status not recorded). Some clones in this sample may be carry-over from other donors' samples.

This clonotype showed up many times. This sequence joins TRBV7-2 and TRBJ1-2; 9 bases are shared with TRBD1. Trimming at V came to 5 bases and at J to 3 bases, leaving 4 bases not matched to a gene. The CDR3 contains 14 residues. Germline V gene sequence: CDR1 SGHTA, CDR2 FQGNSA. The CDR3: CASSRRDRDYGYTF. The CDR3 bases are TGTGCCAGCAGCCGCCGGGACAGGGACTATGGCTACACCTTC. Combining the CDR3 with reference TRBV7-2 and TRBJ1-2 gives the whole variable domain GAGVSQSPSNKVTEKGKDVELRCDPISGHTALYWYRQSLGQGLEFLIYFQGNSAPDKSGLPSDRFSAERTGGSVSTLTIQRTQQEDSAVYLCASSRRDRDYGYTFGSGTRLTVV.

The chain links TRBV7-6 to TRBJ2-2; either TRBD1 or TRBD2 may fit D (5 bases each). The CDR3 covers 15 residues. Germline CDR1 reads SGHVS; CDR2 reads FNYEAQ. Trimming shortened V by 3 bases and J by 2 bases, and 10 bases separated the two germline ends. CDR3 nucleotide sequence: TGTGCCAGCAGCTTTGGGGGACCCAACACCGGGGAGCTGTTTTTT. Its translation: CASSFGGPNTGELFF.

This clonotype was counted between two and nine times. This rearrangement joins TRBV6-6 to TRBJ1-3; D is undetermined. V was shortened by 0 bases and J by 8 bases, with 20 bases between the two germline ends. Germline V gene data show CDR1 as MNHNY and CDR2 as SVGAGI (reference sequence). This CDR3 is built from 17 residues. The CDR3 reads CASSYSIASERRDTIYF. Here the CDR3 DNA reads TGTGCCAGCAGTTACTCGATCGCATCAGAGCGGAGAGACACCATATATTTT.

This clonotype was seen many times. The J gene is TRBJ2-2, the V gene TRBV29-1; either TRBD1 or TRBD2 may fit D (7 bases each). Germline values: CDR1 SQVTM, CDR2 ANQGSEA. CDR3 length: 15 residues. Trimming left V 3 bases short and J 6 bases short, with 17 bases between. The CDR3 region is CSVEDRLAGSGELFF. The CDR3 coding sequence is TGCAGCGTTGAGGACAGGTTAGCGGGTTCCGGGGAGCTGTTTTTT.

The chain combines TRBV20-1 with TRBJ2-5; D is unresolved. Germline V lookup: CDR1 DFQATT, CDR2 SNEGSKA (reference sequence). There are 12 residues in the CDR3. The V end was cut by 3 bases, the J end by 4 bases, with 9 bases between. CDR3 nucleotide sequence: TGCAGTGCTAGGGTAGTGTCAGAGACCCAGTACTTC. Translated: CSARVVSETQYF.

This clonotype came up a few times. The CDR3 DNA reads as TGTGCCAGCAGCTCGTGGACCTCCGGGGTGAACACTGAAGCTTTCTTT. Translating it yields CASSSWTSGVNTEAFF. The chain recombines TRBV6-5 with TRBJ1-1; D not resolved. Trimming took off 6 bases at V and 0 bases at J, with 17 bases between the two ends. Germline V gene lookup returns CDR1 MNHEY and CDR2 SVGAGI. The CDR3 spans 16 residues.

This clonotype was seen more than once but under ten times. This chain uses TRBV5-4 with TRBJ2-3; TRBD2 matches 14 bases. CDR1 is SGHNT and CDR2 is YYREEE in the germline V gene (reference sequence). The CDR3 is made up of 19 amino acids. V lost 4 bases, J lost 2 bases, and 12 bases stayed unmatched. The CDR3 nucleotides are TGTGCCAGCAGCCCTTACCGACTAGCGGGAGGGAGGGACACAGATACGCAGTATTTT. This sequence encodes CASSPYRLAGGRDTDTQYF.

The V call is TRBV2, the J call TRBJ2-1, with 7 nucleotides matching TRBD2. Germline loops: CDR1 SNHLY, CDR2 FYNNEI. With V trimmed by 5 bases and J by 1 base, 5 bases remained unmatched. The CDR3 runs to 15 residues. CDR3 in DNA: TGTGCCAGCAGTCCTAGCGGAGATTCCTACAATGAGCAGTTCTTC. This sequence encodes CASSPSGDSYNEQFF.

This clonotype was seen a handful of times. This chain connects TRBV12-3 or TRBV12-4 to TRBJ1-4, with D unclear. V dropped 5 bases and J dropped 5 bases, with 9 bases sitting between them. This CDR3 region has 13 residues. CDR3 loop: CASSGPVNEKLFF. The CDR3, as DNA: TGTGCCAGCAGTGGCCCAGTAAATGAAAAACTGTTTTTT.

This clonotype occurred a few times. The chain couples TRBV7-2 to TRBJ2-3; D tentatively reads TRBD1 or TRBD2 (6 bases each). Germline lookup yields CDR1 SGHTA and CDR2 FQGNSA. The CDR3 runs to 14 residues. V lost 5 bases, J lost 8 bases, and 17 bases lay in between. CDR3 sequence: CASSPYGGGGTQYF. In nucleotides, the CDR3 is TGTGCCAGCAGCCCGTACGGGGGCGGAGGTACGCAGTATTTT.

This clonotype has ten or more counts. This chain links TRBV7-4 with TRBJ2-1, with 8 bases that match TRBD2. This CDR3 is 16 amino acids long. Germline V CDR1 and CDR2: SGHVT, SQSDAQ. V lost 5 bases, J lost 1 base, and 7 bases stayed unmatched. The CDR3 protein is CASSPRGLGSYNEQFF. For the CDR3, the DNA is TGTGCCAGCAGCCCTAGGGGACTAGGATCCTACAATGAGCAGTTCTTC.

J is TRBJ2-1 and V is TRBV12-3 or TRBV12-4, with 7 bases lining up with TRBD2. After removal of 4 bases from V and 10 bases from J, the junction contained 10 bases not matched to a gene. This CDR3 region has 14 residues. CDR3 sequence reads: CASSSRLAEGEQFF. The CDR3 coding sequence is TGTGCCAGCAGTTCCCGACTAGCAGAAGGGGAGCAGTTCTTC.

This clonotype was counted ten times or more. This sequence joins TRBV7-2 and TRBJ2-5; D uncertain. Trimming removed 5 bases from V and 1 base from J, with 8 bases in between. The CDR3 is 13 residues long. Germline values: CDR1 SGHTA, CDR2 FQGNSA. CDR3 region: CASSKRTQETQYF. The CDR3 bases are TGTGCCAGCAGCAAAAGGACCCAAGAGACCCAGTACTTC.